These T cell receptor beta chains were read from a single sample in a study of Ad26.COV2.S vaccination and SARS-CoV-2 variants. Profiled with immunoSEQ multiplex PCR; TCRdb holds only in-frame clones, not every one. The table shows about 390,000 clones, with approximately 92% occurring only once. The sample consisted of peripheral blood, taken in a trial of Ad26.COV2.S vaccine versus placebo. The source is a person between 18 and 59 years old who received the Ad26.COV2.S COVID-19 vaccine or a placebo. The CDR3 runs from the conserved cysteine through the conserved F or W. The order of the fields is CDR3 length, D gene, V gene, CDR3 protein. The D gene is left open where the match is weak.

cdr3_length: 12; d_call: -; v_call: TRBV5-1; cdr3_aa: CASIGTGETQYF
cdr3_length: 11; d_call: -; v_call: TRBV6-6; cdr3_aa: CASRDNYEQYF
cdr3_length: 13; d_call: -; v_call: TRBV2; cdr3_aa: CASIGYLSYEQYF
cdr3_length: 15; d_call: TRBD1; v_call: TRBV5-6; cdr3_aa: CASSLDRGSRDTQYF
cdr3_length: 15; d_call: TRBD2; v_call: TRBV5-1; cdr3_aa: CASSLNQRGNDEQYF
cdr3_length: 12; d_call: TRBD1; v_call: TRBV13; cdr3_aa: CASSGDRDKAFF
cdr3_length: 18; d_call: TRBD2; v_call: TRBV5-6; cdr3_aa: CASSLARVWGGVADTQYF
cdr3_length: 14; d_call: -; v_call: TRBV27; cdr3_aa: CASSLRYNSYEQYF
cdr3_length: 21; d_call: TRBD2; v_call: TRBV4-3; cdr3_aa: CASSQVSFPDLAGGSDETQYF
cdr3_length: 13; d_call: -; v_call: TRBV5-6; cdr3_aa: CASSLMFLDGYTF
cdr3_length: 17; d_call: TRBD1; v_call: TRBV19; cdr3_aa: CASSMGTGGVSGNTIYF
cdr3_length: 16; d_call: -; v_call: TRBV4-3; cdr3_aa: CASSQEWEATNEKLFF
cdr3_length: 14; d_call: TRBD1; v_call: TRBV7-6; cdr3_aa: CASSQRQGSYEQYF
cdr3_length: 11; d_call: -; v_call: TRBV6-2/TRBV6-3; cdr3_aa: CASSSILEQYF
cdr3_length: 13; d_call: TRBD1; v_call: TRBV2; cdr3_aa: CASRDRTNEKLFF
cdr3_length: 15; d_call: TRBD2; v_call: TRBV10-3; cdr3_aa: CAISEGRGGYNEQFF
cdr3_length: 13; d_call: TRBD2; v_call: TRBV27; cdr3_aa: CASGGGGPNEQYF
cdr3_length: 16; d_call: TRBD2; v_call: TRBV15; cdr3_aa: CATSRALAGGLDEQFF
cdr3_length: 14; d_call: -; v_call: TRBV7-2; cdr3_aa: CASSLAGIRSPLHF
cdr3_length: 13; d_call: -; v_call: TRBV6-5; cdr3_aa: CASSKTGYYGYTF
cdr3_length: 16; d_call: TRBD1; v_call: TRBV5-5; cdr3_aa: CASSRIQGAYRRGYTF
cdr3_length: 14; d_call: -; v_call: TRBV9; cdr3_aa: CASSGTGAGNTIYF
cdr3_length: 15; d_call: -; v_call: TRBV9; cdr3_aa: CASSVDAGLRNTIYF
cdr3_length: 13; d_call: -; v_call: TRBV7-9; cdr3_aa: CASSLLENTEAFF
cdr3_length: 15; d_call: -; v_call: TRBV7-2; cdr3_aa: CASSLSRYSGNTIYF
cdr3_length: 14; d_call: -; v_call: TRBV9; cdr3_aa: CASSVGGGTGELFF
cdr3_length: 15; d_call: -; v_call: TRBV7-2; cdr3_aa: CASSPLGTKNTEAFF
cdr3_length: 13; d_call: -; v_call: TRBV7-2; cdr3_aa: CASSLGGRGEAFF
cdr3_length: 16; d_call: -; v_call: TRBV10-2; cdr3_aa: CASSQSTGHRYSPLHF
cdr3_length: 14; d_call: -; v_call: TRBV30; cdr3_aa: CAWRSGAFRTEAFF
cdr3_length: 18; d_call: TRBD2; v_call: TRBV3-1/TRBV3-2; cdr3_aa: CASSQDRDSGGVTDTQYF
cdr3_length: 13; d_call: -; v_call: TRBV19; cdr3_aa: CASSISQNYGYTF
cdr3_length: 16; d_call: -; v_call: TRBV7-2; cdr3_aa: CASIEDIKIAKNIQYF
cdr3_length: 13; d_call: -; v_call: TRBV19; cdr3_aa: CASSMVTSYEQYF
cdr3_length: 14; d_call: -; v_call: TRBV24-1; cdr3_aa: CATSDSLDGYGYTF
cdr3_length: 14; d_call: -; v_call: TRBV28; cdr3_aa: CASSLRGGAAEQFF
cdr3_length: 15; d_call: TRBD1; v_call: TRBV5-8; cdr3_aa: CASSLLGTGAIEAFF
cdr3_length: 17; d_call: TRBD2; v_call: TRBV3-1/TRBV3-2; cdr3_aa: CASSLWLAGGNYNEQFF
cdr3_length: 14; d_call: -; v_call: TRBV5-6; cdr3_aa: CASSLAGRLTPLHF
cdr3_length: 16; d_call: TRBD2; v_call: TRBV5-6; cdr3_aa: CASSFRTSGGNYEQYF
cdr3_length: 11; d_call: -; v_call: TRBV7-2; cdr3_aa: CASSPHNEQFF
cdr3_length: 21; d_call: -; v_call: TRBV18; cdr3_aa: CASSSLATQRDRDSSYNEQFF
cdr3_length: 15; d_call: -; v_call: TRBV5-8; cdr3_aa: CASSSDFGDTDTQYF
cdr3_length: 15; d_call: -; v_call: TRBV7-2; cdr3_aa: CASSLAGAGREKLFF
cdr3_length: 14; d_call: -; v_call: TRBV5-4; cdr3_aa: CASSVQGIRTEAFF
cdr3_length: 15; d_call: -; v_call: TRBV9; cdr3_aa: CASAAGWDATYEQYF
cdr3_length: 12; d_call: -; v_call: TRBV18; cdr3_aa: CASSLDSQPQHF
cdr3_length: 13; d_call: TRBD2; v_call: TRBV9; cdr3_aa: CASSDVTSLKQFF
cdr3_length: 16; d_call: -; v_call: TRBV7-2; cdr3_aa: CASSLWGRSSYNEQFF
cdr3_length: 15; d_call: -; v_call: TRBV19; cdr3_aa: CASSTSGARRQPQHF
cdr3_length: 16; d_call: TRBD1; v_call: TRBV5-1; cdr3_aa: CASSLDRGQGAYGYTF
cdr3_length: 20; d_call: -; v_call: TRBV14; cdr3_aa: CASSRKLGALALLLTGELFF
cdr3_length: 13; d_call: -; v_call: TRBV29-1; cdr3_aa: CSVMTFSSYEQYF
cdr3_length: 14; d_call: TRBD2; v_call: TRBV30; cdr3_aa: CAWSVLAGSNEQFF
cdr3_length: 13; d_call: -; v_call: TRBV19; cdr3_aa: CASSIGVNTEAFF
cdr3_length: 15; d_call: -; v_call: TRBV7-2; cdr3_aa: CASSTRTVKNTEAFF
cdr3_length: 15; d_call: TRBD1; v_call: TRBV7-9; cdr3_aa: CASIMTGGYNSPLHF
cdr3_length: 14; d_call: TRBD1; v_call: TRBV15; cdr3_aa: CATSRTGLSYEQYF